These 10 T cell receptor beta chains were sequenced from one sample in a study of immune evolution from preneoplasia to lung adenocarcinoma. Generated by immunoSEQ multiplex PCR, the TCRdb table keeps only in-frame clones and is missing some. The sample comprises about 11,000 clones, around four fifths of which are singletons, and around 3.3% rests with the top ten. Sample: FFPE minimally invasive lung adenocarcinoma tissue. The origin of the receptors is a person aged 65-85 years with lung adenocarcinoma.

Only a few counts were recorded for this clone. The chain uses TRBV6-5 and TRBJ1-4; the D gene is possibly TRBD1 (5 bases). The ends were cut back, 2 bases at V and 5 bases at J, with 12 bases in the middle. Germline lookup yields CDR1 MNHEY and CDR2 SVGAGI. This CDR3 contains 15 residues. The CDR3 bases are TGTGCCAGCAGTTACGATACGGGACCGAATGAAAAACTGTTTTTT. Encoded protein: CASSYDTGPNEKLFF.

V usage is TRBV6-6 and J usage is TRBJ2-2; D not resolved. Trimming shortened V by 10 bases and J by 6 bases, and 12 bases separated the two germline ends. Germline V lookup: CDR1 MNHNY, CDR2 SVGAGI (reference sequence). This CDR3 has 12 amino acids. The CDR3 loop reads CATTNRAGELFF. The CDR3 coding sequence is TGTGCCACGACCAACAGAGCCGGGGAGCTGTTTTTT.

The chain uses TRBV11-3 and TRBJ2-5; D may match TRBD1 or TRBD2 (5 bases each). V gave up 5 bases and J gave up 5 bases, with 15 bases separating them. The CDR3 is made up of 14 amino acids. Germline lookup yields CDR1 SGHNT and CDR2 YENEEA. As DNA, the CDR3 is TGTGCCAGCAGCCGAAGAGGGACGTGGGAGACCCAGTACTTC. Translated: CASSRRGTWETQYF.

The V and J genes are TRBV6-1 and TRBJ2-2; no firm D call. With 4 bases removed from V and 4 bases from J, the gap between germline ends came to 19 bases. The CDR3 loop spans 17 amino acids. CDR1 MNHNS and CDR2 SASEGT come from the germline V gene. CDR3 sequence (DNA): TGTGCCAGCAGTGTAGGCGGCAGGCAAGTACCCACCGGGGAGCTGTTTTTT. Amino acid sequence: CASSVGGRQVPTGELFF.

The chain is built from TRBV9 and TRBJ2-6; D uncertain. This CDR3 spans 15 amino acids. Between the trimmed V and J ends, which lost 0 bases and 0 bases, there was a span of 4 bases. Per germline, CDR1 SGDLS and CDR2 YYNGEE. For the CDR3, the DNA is TGTGCCAGCAGCGTAGCCCACTCTGGGGCCAACGTCCTGACTTTC. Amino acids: CASSVAHSGANVLTF. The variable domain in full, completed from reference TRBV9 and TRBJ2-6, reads DSGVTQTPKHLITATGQRVTLRCSPRSGDLSVYWYQQSLDQGLQFLIQYYNGEERAKGNILERFSAQQFPDLHSELNLSSLELGDSALYFCASSVAHSGANVLTFGAGSRLTVL.

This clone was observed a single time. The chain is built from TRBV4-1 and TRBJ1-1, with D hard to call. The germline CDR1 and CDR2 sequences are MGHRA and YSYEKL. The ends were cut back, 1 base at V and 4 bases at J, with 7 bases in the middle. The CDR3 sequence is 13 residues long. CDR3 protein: CASSQVGTTEAFF. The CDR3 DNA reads TGCGCCAGCAGCCAAGTCGGCACCACTGAAGCTTTCTTT.

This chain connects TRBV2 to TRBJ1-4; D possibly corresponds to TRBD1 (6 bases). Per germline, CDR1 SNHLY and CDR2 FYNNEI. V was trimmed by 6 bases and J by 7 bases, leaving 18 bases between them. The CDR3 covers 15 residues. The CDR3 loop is CASRTTGAGFEKLFF. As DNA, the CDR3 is TGTGCCAGCAGGACCACGGGGGCGGGGTTTGAAAAACTGTTTTTT.

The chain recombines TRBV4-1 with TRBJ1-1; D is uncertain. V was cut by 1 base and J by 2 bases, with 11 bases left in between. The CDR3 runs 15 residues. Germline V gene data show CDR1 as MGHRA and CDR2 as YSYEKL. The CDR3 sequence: CASSQGSILNTEAFF. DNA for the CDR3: TGCGCCAGCAGCCAAGGGAGCATCCTTAACACTGAAGCTTTCTTT.

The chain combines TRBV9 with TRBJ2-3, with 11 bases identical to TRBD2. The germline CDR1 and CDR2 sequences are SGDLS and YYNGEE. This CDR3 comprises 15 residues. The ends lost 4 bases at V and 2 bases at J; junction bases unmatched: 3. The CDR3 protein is CASSMGLAVTDTQYF. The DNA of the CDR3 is TGTGCCAGCAGCATGGGACTAGCGGTCACAGATACGCAGTATTTT. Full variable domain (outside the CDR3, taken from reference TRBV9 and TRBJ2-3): DSGVTQTPKHLITATGQRVTLRCSPRSGDLSVYWYQQSLDQGLQFLIQYYNGEERAKGNILERFSAQQFPDLHSELNLSSLELGDSALYFCASSMGLAVTDTQYFGPGTRLTVL.

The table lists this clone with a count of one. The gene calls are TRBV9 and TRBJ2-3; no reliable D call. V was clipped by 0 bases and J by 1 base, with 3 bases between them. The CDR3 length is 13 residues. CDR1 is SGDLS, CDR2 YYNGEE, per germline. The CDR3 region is CASSVEGTDTQYF. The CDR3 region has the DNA TGTGCCAGCAGCGTAGAGGGCACAGATACGCAGTATTTT.